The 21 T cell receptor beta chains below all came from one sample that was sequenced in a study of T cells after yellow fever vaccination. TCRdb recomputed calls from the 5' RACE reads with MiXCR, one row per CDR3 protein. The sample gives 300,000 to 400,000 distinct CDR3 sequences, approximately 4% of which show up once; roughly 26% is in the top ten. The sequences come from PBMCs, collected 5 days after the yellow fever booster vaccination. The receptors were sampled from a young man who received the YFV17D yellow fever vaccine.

CDR3 amino acids: CASSFDGSSYNEQFF. The CDR3 region has the DNA TGCGCCAGCAGCTTTGATGGGAGCTCCTACAATGAGCAGTTCTTC. The J gene is TRBJ2-1, the V gene TRBV5-1; tentative D call: TRBD2 (5 bases). The V end lost 2 bases, the J end lost 0 bases, and 9 bases lay between the germline ends. CDR1 SGHRS and CDR2 YFSETQ come from the germline V gene. There are 15 residues in the CDR3.

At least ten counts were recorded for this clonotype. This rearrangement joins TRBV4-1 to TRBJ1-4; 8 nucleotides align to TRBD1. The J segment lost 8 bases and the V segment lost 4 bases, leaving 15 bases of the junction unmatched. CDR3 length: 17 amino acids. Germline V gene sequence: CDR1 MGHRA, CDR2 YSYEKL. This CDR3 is CASSLLHRDRSKEKLFF. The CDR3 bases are TGCGCCAGCAGCCTTTTGCACCGGGACAGGAGCAAAGAAAAACTGTTTTTT.

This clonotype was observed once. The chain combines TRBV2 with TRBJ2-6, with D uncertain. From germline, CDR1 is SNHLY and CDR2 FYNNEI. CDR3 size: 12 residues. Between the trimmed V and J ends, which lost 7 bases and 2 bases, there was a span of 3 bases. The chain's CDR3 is CASTAGANVLTF. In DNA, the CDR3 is TGTGCCAGCACAGCTGGGGCCAACGTCCTGACTTTC.

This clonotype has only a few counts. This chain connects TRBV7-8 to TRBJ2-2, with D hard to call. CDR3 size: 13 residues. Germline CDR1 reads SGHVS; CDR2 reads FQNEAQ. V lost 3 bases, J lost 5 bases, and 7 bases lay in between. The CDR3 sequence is CASSFGRTGELFF. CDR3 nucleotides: TGTGCCAGCAGCTTTGGTAGGACCGGGGAGCTGTTTTTT.

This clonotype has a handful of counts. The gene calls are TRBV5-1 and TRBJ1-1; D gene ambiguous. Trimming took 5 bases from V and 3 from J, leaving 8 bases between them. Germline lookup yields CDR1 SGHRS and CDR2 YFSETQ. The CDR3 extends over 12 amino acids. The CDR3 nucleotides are TGCGCCAGCAGGGATGAAGACACTGAAGCTTTCTTT. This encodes CASRDEDTEAFF.

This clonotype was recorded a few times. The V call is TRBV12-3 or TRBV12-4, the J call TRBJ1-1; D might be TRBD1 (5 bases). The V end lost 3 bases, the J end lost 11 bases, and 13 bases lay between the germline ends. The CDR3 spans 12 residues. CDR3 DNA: TGTGCCAGCAGTTTTTTGGGGCGCGAGGCTTTCTTT. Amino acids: CASSFLGREAFF.

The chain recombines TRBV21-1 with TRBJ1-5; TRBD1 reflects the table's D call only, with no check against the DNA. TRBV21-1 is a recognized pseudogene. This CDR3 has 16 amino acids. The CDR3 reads CASSSRRTRDGQPQHF. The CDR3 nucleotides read TGTGCCAGCAGCTCTAGACGGACACGGGACGGGCAGCCCCAGCATTTT.

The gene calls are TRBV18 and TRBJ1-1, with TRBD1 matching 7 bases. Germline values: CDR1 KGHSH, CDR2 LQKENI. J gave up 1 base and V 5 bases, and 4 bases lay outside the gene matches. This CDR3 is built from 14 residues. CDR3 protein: CASSEGTANTEAFF. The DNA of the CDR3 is TGTGCCAGCTCAGAAGGGACAGCGAACACTGAAGCTTTCTTT. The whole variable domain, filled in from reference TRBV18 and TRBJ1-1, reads NAGVMQNPRHLVRRRGQEARLRCSPMKGHSHVYWYRQLPEEGLKFMVYLQKENIIDESGMPKERFSAEFPKEGPSILRIQQVVRGDSAAYFCASSEGTANTEAFFGQGTRLTVV.

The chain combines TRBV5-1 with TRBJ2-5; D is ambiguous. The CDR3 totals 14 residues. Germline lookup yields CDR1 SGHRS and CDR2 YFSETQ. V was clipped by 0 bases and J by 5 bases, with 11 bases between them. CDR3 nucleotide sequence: TGCGCCAGCAGCTTGGGTCTGGGCGGCGAGACCCAGTACTTC. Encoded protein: CASSLGLGGETQYF.

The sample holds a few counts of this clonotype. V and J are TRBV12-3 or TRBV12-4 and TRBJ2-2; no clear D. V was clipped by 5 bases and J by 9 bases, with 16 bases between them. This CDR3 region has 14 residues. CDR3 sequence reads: CASSPSIVSRELFF. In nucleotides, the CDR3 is TGTGCCAGCAGTCCCTCCATAGTTTCCCGGGAGCTGTTTTTT.

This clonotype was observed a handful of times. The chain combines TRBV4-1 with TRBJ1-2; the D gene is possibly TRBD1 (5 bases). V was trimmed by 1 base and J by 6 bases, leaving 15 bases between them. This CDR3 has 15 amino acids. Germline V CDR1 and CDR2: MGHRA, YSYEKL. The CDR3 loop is CASSQVAGLGDGYTF. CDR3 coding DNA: TGCGCCAGCAGCCAAGTGGCAGGGCTGGGCGATGGCTACACCTTC.

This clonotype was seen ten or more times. This chain's CDR3 is CASSQRDRGNSPLHF. DNA for the CDR3: TGTGCCAGCAGCCAGAGGGACAGGGGTAATTCACCCCTCCACTTT. The chain carries TRBV11-1 and TRBJ1-6, with 10 bases aligning to TRBD1. This CDR3 is built from 15 residues. CDR1 is SGHAT, CDR2 FQDESV, per germline (reference sequence). Trimming removed 5 bases from V and 6 bases from J; junction bases left unmatched: 4. The whole variable domain, filled in from reference TRBV11-1 and TRBJ1-6, reads EAEVAQSPRYKITEKSQAVAFWCDPISGHATLYWYRQILGQGPELLVQFQDESVVDDSQLPKDRFSAERLKGVDSTLKIQPAELGDSAMYLCASSQRDRGNSPLHFGNGTRLTVT.

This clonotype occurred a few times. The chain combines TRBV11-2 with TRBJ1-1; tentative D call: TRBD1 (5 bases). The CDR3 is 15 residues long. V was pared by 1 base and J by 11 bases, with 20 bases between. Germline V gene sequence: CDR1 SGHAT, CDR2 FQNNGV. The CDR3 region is CASSLAGGWTGGAFF. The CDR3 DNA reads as TGTGCCAGCAGCTTAGCTGGGGGTTGGACTGGGGGGGCTTTCTTT. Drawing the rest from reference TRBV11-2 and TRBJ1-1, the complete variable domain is EAGVAQSPRYKIIEKRQSVAFWCNPISGHATLYWYQQILGQGPKLLIQFQNNGVVDDSQLPKDRFSAERLKGVDSTLKIQPAKLEDSAVYLCASSLAGGWTGGAFFGQGTRLTVV.

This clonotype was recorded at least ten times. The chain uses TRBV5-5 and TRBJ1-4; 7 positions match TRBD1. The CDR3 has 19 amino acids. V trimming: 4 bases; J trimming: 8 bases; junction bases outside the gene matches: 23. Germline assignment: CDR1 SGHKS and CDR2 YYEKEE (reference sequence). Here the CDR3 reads CASSPATGSLDREREKLFF. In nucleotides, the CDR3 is TGTGCCAGCAGCCCGGCCACTGGATCGCTCGACAGGGAAAGGGAAAAACTGTTTTTT. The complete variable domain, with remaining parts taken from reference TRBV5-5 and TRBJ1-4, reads DAGVTQSPTHLIKTRGQQVTLRCSPISGHKSVSWYQQVLGQGPQFIFQYYEKEERGRGNFPDRFSARQFPNYSSELNVNALLLGDSALYLCASSPATGSLDREREKLFFGSGTQLSVL.

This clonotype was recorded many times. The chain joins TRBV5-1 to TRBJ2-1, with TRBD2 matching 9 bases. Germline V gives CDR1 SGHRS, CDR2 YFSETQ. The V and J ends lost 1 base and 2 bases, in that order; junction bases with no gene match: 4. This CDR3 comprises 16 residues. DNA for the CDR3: TGCGCCAGCAGCTTGAGGCCTAGCGGGGCCTACAATGAGCAGTTCTTC. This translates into CASSLRPSGAYNEQFF. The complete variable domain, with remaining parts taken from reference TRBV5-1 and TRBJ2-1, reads KAGVTQTPRYLIKTRGQQVTLSCSPISGHRSVSWYQQTPGQGLQFLFEYFSETQRNKGNFPGRFSGRQFSNSRSEMNVSTLELGDSALYLCASSLRPSGAYNEQFFGPGTRLTVL.

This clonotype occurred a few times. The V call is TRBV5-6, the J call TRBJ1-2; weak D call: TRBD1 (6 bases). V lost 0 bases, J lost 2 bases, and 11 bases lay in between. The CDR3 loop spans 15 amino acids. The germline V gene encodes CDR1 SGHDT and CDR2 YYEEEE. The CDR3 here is CASSLVGRGNYGYTF. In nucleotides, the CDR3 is TGTGCCAGCAGCTTGGTCGGCAGGGGCAACTATGGCTACACCTTC.

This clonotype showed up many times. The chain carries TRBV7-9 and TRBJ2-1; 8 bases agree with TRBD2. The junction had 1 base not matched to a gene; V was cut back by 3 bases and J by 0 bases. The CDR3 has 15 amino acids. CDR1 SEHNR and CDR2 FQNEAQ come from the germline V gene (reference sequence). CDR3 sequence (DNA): TGTGCCAGCAGCTTCGGGGGGGGCTCCTACAATGAGCAGTTCTTC. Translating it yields CASSFGGGSYNEQFF.

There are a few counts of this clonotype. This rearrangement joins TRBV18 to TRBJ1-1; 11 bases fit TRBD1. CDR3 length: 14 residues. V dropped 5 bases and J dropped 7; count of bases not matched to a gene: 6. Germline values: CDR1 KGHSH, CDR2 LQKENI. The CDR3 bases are TGTGCCAGCTCATCCCGGACAGGGGGCGGTGAAGCTTTCTTT. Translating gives CASSSRTGGGEAFF.

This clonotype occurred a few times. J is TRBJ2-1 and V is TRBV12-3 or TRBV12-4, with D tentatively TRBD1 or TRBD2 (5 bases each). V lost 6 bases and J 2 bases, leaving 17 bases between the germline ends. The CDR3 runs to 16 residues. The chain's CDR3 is CASRPRDGGPYNEQFF. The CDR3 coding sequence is TGTGCCAGCAGGCCCAGGGACGGCGGCCCCTACAATGAGCAGTTCTTC.

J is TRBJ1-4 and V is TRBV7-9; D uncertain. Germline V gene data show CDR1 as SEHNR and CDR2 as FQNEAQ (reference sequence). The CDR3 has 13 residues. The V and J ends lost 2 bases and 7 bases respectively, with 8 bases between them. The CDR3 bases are TGTGCCAGCAGCTTAATGGGTACTGAAAAACTGTTTTTT. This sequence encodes CASSLMGTEKLFF.

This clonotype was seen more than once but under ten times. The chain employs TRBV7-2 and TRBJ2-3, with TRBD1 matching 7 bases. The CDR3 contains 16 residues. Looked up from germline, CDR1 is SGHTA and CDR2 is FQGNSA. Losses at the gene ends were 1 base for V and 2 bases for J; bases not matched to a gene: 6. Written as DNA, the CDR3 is TGTGCCAGCAGCTTAGGAAGGGGGCGCGTCACAGATACGCAGTATTTT. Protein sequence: CASSLGRGRVTDTQYF.